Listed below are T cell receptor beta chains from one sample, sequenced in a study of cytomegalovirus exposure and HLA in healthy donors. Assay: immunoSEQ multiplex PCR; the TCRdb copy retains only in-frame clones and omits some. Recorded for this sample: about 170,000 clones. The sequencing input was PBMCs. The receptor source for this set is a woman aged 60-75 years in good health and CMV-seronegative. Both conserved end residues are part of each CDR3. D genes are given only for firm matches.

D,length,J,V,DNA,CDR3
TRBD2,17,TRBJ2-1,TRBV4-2,TGTGCCAGCAGCCAAGATGTACTAGCGGGAGGTGGGAATGAGCAGTTCTTC,CASSQDVLAGGGNEQFF
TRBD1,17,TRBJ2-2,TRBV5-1,TGCGCCAGCAGCCCGGGGACAGGGATCGCGAACACCGGGGAGCTGTTTTTT,CASSPGTGIANTGELFF
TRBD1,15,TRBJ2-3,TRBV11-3,TGTGCCAGCAGCCCTGGACAGGGGGTAGCAGATACGCAGTATTTT,CASSPGQGVADTQYF
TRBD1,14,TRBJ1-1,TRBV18,TGTGCCAGCTCACCACAGGGGGCCAACACTGAAGCTTTCTTT,CASSPQGANTEAFF
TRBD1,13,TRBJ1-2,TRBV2,TGTGCCAGCAGTCCGGACAGGGGGAATGGCTACACCTTC,CASSPDRGNGYTF
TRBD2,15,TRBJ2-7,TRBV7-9,TGTGCCAGCAGCCCAGGGACTAGCGGAAACTACGAGCAGTACTTC,CASSPGTSGNYEQYF
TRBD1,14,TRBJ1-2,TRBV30,TGTGCCTGGAGTGGGGACCGGGACAGCTATGGCTACACCTTC,CAWSGDRDSYGYTF
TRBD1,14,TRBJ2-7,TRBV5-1,TGCGCCAGCAGCTTGGCAGGGGGAACCTACGAGCAGTACTTC,CASSLAGGTYEQYF
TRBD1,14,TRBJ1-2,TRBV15,TGTGCCACCAGCAAGCGGGACAGGGACTATGGCTACACCTTC,CATSKRDRDYGYTF
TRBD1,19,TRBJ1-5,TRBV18,TGTGCCAGCTCACCACGGGGACAGCCCGGAGGAACCGGATATCAGCCCCAGCATTTT,CASSPRGQPGGTGYQPQHF
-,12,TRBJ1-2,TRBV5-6,TGTGCCAGCACCCTGGGGGGTAGGGGCTACACCTTC,CASTLGGRGYTF
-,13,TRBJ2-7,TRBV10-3,TGTGCCATCGGTTTCCCGGGGTCCTACGAGCAGTACTTC,CAIGFPGSYEQYF
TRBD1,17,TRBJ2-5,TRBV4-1,TGCGCCAGCAGCCAAGTCATCCAGGGGGATGCCAAAGAGACCCAGTACTTC,CASSQVIQGDAKETQYF
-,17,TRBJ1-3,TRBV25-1,TGTGCCAGCACCAACAAGGGGGGGGCACGCTCTGGAAACACCATATATTTT,CASTNKGGARSGNTIYF
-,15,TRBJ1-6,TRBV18,TGTGCCAGCTCACCTGGGACGGGAGGTGATTCACCCCTCCACTTT,CASSPGTGGDSPLHF
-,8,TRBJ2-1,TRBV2,TGTGCCAGCACGGGGAGGATCTTC,CASTGRIF
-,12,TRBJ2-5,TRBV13,TGTGCCAGCAGCCCCCTCCGAGAGACCCAGTACTTC,CASSPLRETQYF
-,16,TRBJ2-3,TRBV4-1,TGCGCCAGCAGCCAAGTCCGGTCTTCTAGCACAGATACGCAGTATTTT,CASSQVRSSSTDTQYF